Listed here is a single T cell receptor beta chain. Trimming left V 1 base short and J 5 bases short, with 17 bases between. This CDR3 is built from 16 residues. Germline assignment: CDR1 SQVTM and CDR2 ANQGSEA. This sample was taken from a study of PD-1 and CTLA-4 blockade in melanoma. Only in-frame clones appear in the TCRdb table, and some are missing; sequencing was by immunoSEQ multiplex PCR. The sample carries 25,000 to 40,000 clones, 88% recorded once. The V gene is TRBV29-1, the J gene TRBJ2-2; the D call may be TRBD1 or TRBD2 (6 bases each). The receptor comes from a human donor with melanoma. The source was CD8+ T cells from peripheral blood, collected from a patient given anti-PD-1 treatment. This chain's CDR3 is CSVEVTQWGATGELFF. The CDR3 DNA follows: TGCAGCGTTGAAGTTACCCAGTGGGGGGCGACCGGGGAGCTGTTTTTT.